Here is one T cell receptor beta chain with its context. The target antigen is unknown. The data belong to a study of long-term antiretroviral therapy in people with HIV. In the study overall: Samples collected earliest predate the 2015 immediate-ART recommendation by about a decade.

Study-wide results and limits: Controls had broader CDR3 length ranges than HIV repertoires did. ART-treated samples gained diversity yet remained below transplant donor controls.

Run at survey level, the immunoSEQ assay was version v3.0. TCRdb's copy holds only in-frame clones and misses some; the assay was immunoSEQ multiplex PCR. Of about 20,000 clones listed, around 80% are singletons. CDR1 SGHTA and CDR2 FQGNSA come from the germline V gene. The CDR3 spans 14 residues. The V gene lost 3 bases and the J gene lost 3 bases, with 11 bases spanning the gap. This TCR derives from a woman between 25 and 40 years old with HIV. V and J are TRBV7-2 and TRBJ1-1; D is unclear. The source was unsorted PBMCs, collected 2.9 years after starting antiretroviral therapy. The CDR3 here is CASSFDRQYTEAFF. CDR3 nucleotides: TGTGCCAGCAGCTTCGATCGCCAGTACACTGAAGCTTTCTTT.